The 10 T cell receptor beta chains below were found in one sample sequenced in a study of blood T cell repertoires in COVID-19. Repertoires were generated with immunoSEQ multiplex PCR, while TCRdb's copy carries only in-frame clones and drops some. This sample has roughly 360,000 clones, with over 75% found just once. Sequencing was done on a sample of PBMCs or T cells enriched from blood (not recorded which). The source is a woman aged 25 to 39 with acute COVID-19.

The chain employs TRBV4-3 and TRBJ2-3; D not certain. The CDR3 has 13 amino acids. V lost 4 bases and J lost 2, with 7 bases in between. Germline CDR1 reads LGHNA; CDR2 reads YSLEER. Written as DNA, the CDR3 is TGCGCCAGCAGCCGCCAGGCCACAGATACGCAGTATTTT. It translates to CASSRQATDTQYF.

The chain combines TRBV7-9 with TRBJ2-7, with 12 bases identical to TRBD2. The CDR3 contains 17 residues. Germline V CDR1 and CDR2: SEHNR, FQNEAQ (reference sequence). V lost 5 bases and J lost 2; bases outside the gene matches: 10. CDR3 protein: CASSPTTSGGLPYEQYF. The CDR3 nucleotides are TGTGCCAGCAGCCCTACAACTAGCGGGGGGCTTCCCTACGAGCAGTACTTC.

The V gene is TRBV6-2 or TRBV6-3, the J gene TRBJ2-7; TRBD2 aligns across 7 bases. The junction had 4 bases not matched to a gene; V was cut back by 0 bases and J by 2 bases. Germline-derived CDR1 and CDR2 are MNHEY and SVGEGT. This CDR3 has 15 amino acids. The chain's CDR3 is CASSYSASGTYEQYF. DNA of the CDR3: TGTGCCAGCAGTTACTCGGCTAGCGGAACCTACGAGCAGTACTTC.

The DNA of the CDR3 is TGCGCCAGCAGCTTGGGGTCAACAGGGGGCCGCACTGAAGCTTTCTTT. This gives the protein CASSLGSTGGRTEAFF. The chain uses TRBV5-1 and TRBJ1-1; TRBD1 aligns across 9 bases. CDR1 and CDR2 (germline): SGHRS, YFSETQ. The CDR3 is 16 residues long. V was pared by 0 bases and J by 4 bases, with 7 bases of the junction left unmatched.

V gene TRBV29-1 combines with J gene TRBJ1-2, with a weak D call TRBD1 (5 bases). The CDR3 has 13 residues. Trimming took 5 bases from V and 2 from J, leaving 12 bases between them. Germline assignment: CDR1 SQVTM and CDR2 ANQGSEA. CDR3 in amino acids: CSVTPGGNYGYTF. In nucleotides, the CDR3 is TGCAGCGTTACGCCGGGGGGGAACTATGGCTACACCTTC.

The chain uses TRBV10-2 and TRBJ1-3, with D tentatively TRBD1 (6 bases). The V gene lost 0 bases and the J gene lost 3 bases, with 9 bases spanning the gap. The germline CDR1 and CDR2 sequences are WSHSY and SAAADI. CDR3 length: 15 amino acids. The CDR3 DNA sequence: TGCGCCAGCAGTGAGTCCAGGGGTAGTGGAAACACCATATATTTT. The encoded protein is CASSESRGSGNTIYF.

This clone was observed a few times. The V and J genes are TRBV7-3 and TRBJ2-2, with 11 bases matching TRBD2. Per germline, CDR1 SGHTA and CDR2 FQGTGA. The CDR3 totals 20 residues. The V segment lost 1 base and the J segment 0 bases; nucleotides outside the gene matches: 10. Written as DNA, the CDR3 is TGTGCCAGCAGCTTAAAACCCGCTCTAGCGGGGGGTACGAACACCGGGGAGCTGTTTTTT. Amino acids: CASSLKPALAGGTNTGELFF. The variable domain in full, with the rest retrieved from reference TRBV7-3 and TRBJ2-2, is GAGVSQTPSNKVTEKGKYVELRCDPISGHTALYWYRQSLGQGPEFLIYFQGTGAADDSGLPNDRFFAVRPEGSVSTLKIQRTERGDSAVYLCASSLKPALAGGTNTGELFFGEGSRLTVL.

J is TRBJ1-2 and V is TRBV6-1, with D maybe TRBD1 (5 bases). CDR1 is MNHNS and CDR2 is SASEGT in the germline V gene. Trimming removed 2 bases at V and 7 bases at J, with 14 bases between. This CDR3 has 14 residues. CDR3 in DNA: TGTGCCAGCAGTGAACAGGGACTGCACGCTGGCTACACCTTC. This gives the protein CASSEQGLHAGYTF.

This chain connects TRBV7-2 to TRBJ2-7; 8 nucleotides match TRBD1. Germline V gene sequence: CDR1 SGHTA, CDR2 FQGNSA. The length of the CDR3 is 15 residues. V was clipped by 1 base and J by 5 bases; unmatched bases: 7. The CDR3 nucleotides read TGTGCCAGCAGCTTAGTTTACCAGGGGGCCCACGAGCAGTACTTC. It translates to CASSLVYQGAHEQYF. The whole variable domain, filled in from reference TRBV7-2 and TRBJ2-7, reads GAGVSQSPSNKVTEKGKDVELRCDPISGHTALYWYRQSLGQGLEFLIYFQGNSAPDKSGLPSDRFSAERTGGSVSTLTIQRTQQEDSAVYLCASSLVYQGAHEQYFGPGTRLTVT.

The table lists this clone with many counts. The gene calls are TRBV3-1 (or the pseudogene TRBV3-2) and TRBJ2-7; D possibly corresponds to TRBD2 (5 bases). The V and J ends lost 3 bases and 0 bases respectively, with 12 bases between them. The CDR3 consists of 15 residues. Germline loops: CDR1 LGHDT, CDR2 YNNKEL (reference sequence). Here the CDR3 reads CASSHTVGSSYEQYF. The CDR3 DNA is TGTGCCAGCAGCCATACAGTAGGGAGCTCCTACGAGCAGTACTTC.